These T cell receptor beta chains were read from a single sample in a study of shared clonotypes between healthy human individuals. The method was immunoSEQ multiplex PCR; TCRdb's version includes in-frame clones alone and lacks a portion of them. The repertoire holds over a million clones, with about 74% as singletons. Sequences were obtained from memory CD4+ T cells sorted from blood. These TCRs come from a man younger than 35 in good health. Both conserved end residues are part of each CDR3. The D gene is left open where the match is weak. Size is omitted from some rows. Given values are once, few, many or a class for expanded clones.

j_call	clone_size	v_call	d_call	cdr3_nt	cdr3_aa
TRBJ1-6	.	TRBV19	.	TGTGCCAGTAAGATGTCAGACACCTCCTATAATTCACCCCTCCACTTT	CASKMSDTSYNSPLHF
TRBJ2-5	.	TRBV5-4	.	TGTGCCAGCAGCTTTGGGGAGACCCAGTACTTC	CASSFGETQYF
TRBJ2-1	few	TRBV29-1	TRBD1	TGCAGCGTTGAAGAGTCACGGACAGGCAATGAGCAGTTCTTC	CSVEESRTGNEQFF
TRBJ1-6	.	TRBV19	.	TGTGCCAGCTCCAACGGGGGGGGACATTCACCCCTCCACTTT	CASSNGGGHSPLHF
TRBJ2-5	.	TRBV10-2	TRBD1	TGCGCCACCGCGGACGGATGGGGACAGGGGGCCCTGACCCAGTACTTC	CATADGWGQGALTQYF
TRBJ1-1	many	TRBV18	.	TGTGCCAGCTCAAATCTTGATCGGACTGAAGCTTTCTTT	CASSNLDRTEAFF
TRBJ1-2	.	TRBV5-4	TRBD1	TGTGCCAGCAGAGTCTGGACAGGGGGTTCCTATGGCTACACCTTC	CASRVWTGGSYGYTF
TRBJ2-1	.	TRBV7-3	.	TGTGCCAGCAGCTTAGATCGTGCGGGGGCTGTGTACAATGAGCAGTTCTTC	CASSLDRAGAVYNEQFF
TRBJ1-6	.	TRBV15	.	TGTGCCACCAGCAGAGATAAGGGCTCGGCTTATAATTCACCCCTCCACTTT	CATSRDKGSAYNSPLHF
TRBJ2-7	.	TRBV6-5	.	TGTGCCAGCCGTTTGACAATTACCTACGAGCAGTACTTC	CASRLTITYEQYF
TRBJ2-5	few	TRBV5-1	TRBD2	TGCGCCAGCAGCCGAGGGAGCGGGGGGTTCCAAAATCCTGAGACCCAGTACTTC	CASSRGSGGFQNPETQYF
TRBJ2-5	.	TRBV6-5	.	TGTGCCAGCAGTTACTCGGCCCTACAAGAGACCCAGTACTTC	CASSYSALQETQYF
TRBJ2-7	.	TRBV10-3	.	TGTGCCATCAGTGATGGGAAACAGTCCTACGAGCAGTACTTC	CAISDGKQSYEQYF
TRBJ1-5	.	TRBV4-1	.	TGCGCCAGCAGCCCTGATGGGAATAGCAATCAGCCCCAGCATTTT	CASSPDGNSNQPQHF
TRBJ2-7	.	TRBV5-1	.	TGCGCCAGCAGCCCCCCGGGACTTGCCTACGAGCAGTACTTC	CASSPPGLAYEQYF
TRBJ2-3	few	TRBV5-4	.	TGTGCCAGCAGCTTGGCGGACGACCTTACGCAGTATTTT	CASSLADDLTQYF
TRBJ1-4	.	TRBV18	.	TGTGCCAGCTCACCGGCAGGGACAATTCATGAAAAACTGTTTTTT	CASSPAGTIHEKLFF
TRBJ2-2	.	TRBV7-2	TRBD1	TGTGCCAGCAGCTTAGGGACAGGGGCGTCGAACACCGGGGAGCTGTTTTTT	CASSLGTGASNTGELFF
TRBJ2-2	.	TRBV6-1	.	TGTGCCAGCAGTAAGGACCGACCGAACACCGGGGAGCTGTTTTTT	CASSKDRPNTGELFF
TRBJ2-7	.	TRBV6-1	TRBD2	TGTGCCAGCAGTGGACCCGGGACTACCTCCGAGCAGTACTTC	CASSGPGTTSEQYF
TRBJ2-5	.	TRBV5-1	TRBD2	TGCGCCAGCAGCTCTGGGACTAGCGAAGAGACCCAGTACTTC	CASSSGTSEETQYF
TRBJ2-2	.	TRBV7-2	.	TGTGCCAGCAGCCGGGACAAGAACACCGGGGAGCTGTTTTTT	CASSRDKNTGELFF
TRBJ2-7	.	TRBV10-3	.	TGTGCCATCAGTCCAACCGGGACTGACTACGAGCAGTACTTC	CAISPTGTDYEQYF
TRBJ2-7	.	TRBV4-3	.	TGCGCCAGCAGCCAAGGGGCAGCGCCAACCTACGAGCAGTACTTC	CASSQGAAPTYEQYF
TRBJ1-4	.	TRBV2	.	TGTGCCAGCAGTGGCTCCGGGGGGCCTAGGGAAAAACTGTTTTTT	CASSGSGGPREKLFF
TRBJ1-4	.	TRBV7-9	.	TGTGCCAGCAGCTTAGGGGGGGCGTACGAAAAACTGTTTTTT	CASSLGGAYEKLFF
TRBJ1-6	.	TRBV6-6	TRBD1	TGTGCCAGCAGTATACAGGGGTCGGGTGGATCACCCCTCCACTTT	CASSIQGSGGSPLHF
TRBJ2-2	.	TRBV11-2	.	TGTGCCAGCAGTTTGGGGGTTTCTCCCGGGGAGCTGTTTTTT	CASSLGVSPGELFF
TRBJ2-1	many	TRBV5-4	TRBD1	TGTGCCAGCAGCTTGCCCGGACAGGGTAGGGATGAGCAGTTCTTC	CASSLPGQGRDEQFF
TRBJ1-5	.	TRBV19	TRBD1	TGTGCCAGTAGTACAGGGACAGGGACTAATCAGCCCCAGCATTTT	CASSTGTGTNQPQHF
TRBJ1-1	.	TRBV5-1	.	TGCGCCAGCAGCCCTTACCGGGACACGAACACTGAAGCTTTCTTT	CASSPYRDTNTEAFF
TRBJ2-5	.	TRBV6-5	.	TGTGCCAGCAGGAGAGGTGGGCAAGAGACCCAGTACTTC	CASRRGGQETQYF
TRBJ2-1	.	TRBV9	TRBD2	TGTGCCATCGCGAGGACTAGCGGCTACAATGAGCAGTTCTTC	CAIARTSGYNEQFF
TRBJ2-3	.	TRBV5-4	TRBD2	TGTGCCAGCAGCTCGGGACTAGCGGGACGCACAGATACGCAGTATTTT	CASSSGLAGRTDTQYF
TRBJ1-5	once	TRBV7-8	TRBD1	TGTGCCAGCAGCCCGCGCGCCTCCGGGACAGGCCGGGGGGGCAATCAGCCCCAGCATTTT	CASSPRASGTGRGGNQPQHF
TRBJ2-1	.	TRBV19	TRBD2	TGTGCCAGTAGTCCCCGTTCAACTAGCGGGGGTTACAATGAGCAGTTCTTC	CASSPRSTSGGYNEQFF
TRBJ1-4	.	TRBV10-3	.	TGTGCCATCAGCCCAGCAGCAACTAATGAAAAACTGTTTTTT	CAISPAATNEKLFF
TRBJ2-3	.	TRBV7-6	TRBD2	TGTGCCAGCAGCCCCCTCGTGGCGGGGGTTAGCACAGATACGCAGTATTTT	CASSPLVAGVSTDTQYF
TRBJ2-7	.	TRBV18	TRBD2	TGTGCCAGCTCAGGCTACGATGGGCTAGCGGGAGGGAAATTTATATCCTACGAGCAGTACTTC	CASSGYDGLAGGKFISYEQYF
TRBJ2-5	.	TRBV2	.	TGTGCCAGCAGCCAACGGGGGGCCCCTCCTGAGACCCAGTACTTC	CASSQRGAPPETQYF
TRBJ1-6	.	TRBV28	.	TGTGCCAGCAGTTTAGTTAGGACCGTACCCGCACCCCTCCACTTT	CASSLVRTVPAPLHF
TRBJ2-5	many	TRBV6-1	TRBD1	TGTGCCAGCGGGGGACGGACAGGGTCCCAGTACTTC	CASGGRTGSQYF
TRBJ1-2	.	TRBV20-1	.	TGCAGTGCTAGTATTCTAGGGGGCTACACCTTC	CSASILGGYTF
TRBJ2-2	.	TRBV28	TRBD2	TGTGCCCATAGGACTAGCGGGAGCATCAACACCGGGGAGCTGTTTTTT	CAHRTSGSINTGELFF
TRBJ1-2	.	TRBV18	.	TGTGCCAGCTCACAGGGACCTGATGGCTACACCTTC	CASSQGPDGYTF
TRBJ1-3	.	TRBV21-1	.	TGTGCCAGCAGCAGGGACAGGGGTTCAAGAAACACCATATATTTT	CASSRDRGSRNTIYF